A selection of T cell receptor beta chains follows, all from one sample in a study of sequential checkpoint blockade in melanoma. The protocol was immunoSEQ multiplex PCR, while the TCRdb copy is restricted to in-frame clones and leaves out a portion. The sample consists of about 10,000 clones, 75% of them appearing once. Here the sequenced sample was CD8+ T cells sorted from blood (inferred from file names), taken from a patient given nivolumab and ipilimumab in sequence. These receptors were taken from a human donor with melanoma. The CDR3 runs from the conserved cysteine through the conserved F or W. The D gene is left open where the match is weak. Size is omitted from some rows. Given values are once, few, many or a class for expanded clones.

>TRBD1|TRBJ1-1|TRBV29-1|NA
CSVEDWDRNTEAFF
TGCAGCGTTGAAGATTGGGACAGGAACACTGAAGCTTTCTTT
>NA|TRBJ1-5|TRBV7-6|NA
CASSLGPAGQPQHF
TGTGCCAGCAGCCTAGGCCCTGCGGGTCAGCCCCAGCATTTT
>NA|TRBJ2-1|TRBV19|few
CASSDRYNNEQFF
TGTGCCAGTAGCGACAGGTATAACAATGAGCAGTTCTTC
>TRBD2|TRBJ2-7|TRBV19|NA
CASSPGLADYEQYF
TGTGCCAGTAGTCCCGGACTAGCGGACTACGAGCAGTACTTC
>TRBD1|TRBJ1-2|TRBV5-6|few
CASSDDRGRVGYTF
TGTGCCAGCAGCGATGACAGGGGGCGGGTTGGCTACACCTTC
>NA|TRBJ2-7|TRBV27|NA
CASSLSQITGSYEQYF
TGTGCCAGCAGTTTATCCCAGATTACAGGAAGCTACGAGCAGTACTTC
>TRBD2|TRBJ2-7|TRBV27|NA
CASSVTSGLTYEQYF
TGTGCCAGCAGTGTGACTAGCGGGCTTACCTACGAGCAGTACTTC
>NA|TRBJ1-5|TRBV2|NA
CASSEALSGRVGSFSNQPQHF
TGTGCCAGCAGTGAAGCACTATCGGGCAGGGTAGGTTCCTTTAGCAATCAGCCCCAGCATTTT
>NA|TRBJ1-2|TRBV15|NA
CATSRGTGYGYTF
TGTGCCACCAGCAGGGGCACCGGCTATGGCTACACCTTC
>TRBD1|TRBJ1-2|TRBV11-2|NA
CASSYLYTGDGGYTF
TGTGCCAGCAGCTACCTTTATACAGGGGATGGTGGCTACACCTTC
>TRBD2|TRBJ2-7|TRBV7-9|NA
CASSLSSGLMSYEQYF
TGTGCCAGCAGCTTGTCGTCGGGACTAATGTCCTACGAGCAGTACTTC
>NA|TRBJ2-7|TRBV7-2|few
CASSLDLAAYEQYF
TGTGCCAGCAGCTTAGACCTGGCGGCCTACGAGCAGTACTTC
>NA|TRBJ1-1|TRBV5-4|once
CASSVQGVGNTEAFF
TGTGCCAGCAGCGTCCAAGGGGTGGGGAACACTGAAGCTTTCTTT
>TRBD2|TRBJ2-1|TRBV4-1|NA
CASSQGPSGSEQFF
TGCGCCAGCAGCCAAGGTCCTAGCGGGAGCGAGCAGTTCTTC
>NA|TRBJ1-1|TRBV5-4|NA
CASSLGPEGTEAFF
TGTGCCAGCAGCTTGGGGCCCGAGGGTACTGAAGCTTTCTTT
>NA|TRBJ1-5|TRBV27|NA
CASSLTGWGNQPQHF
TGTGCCAGCAGTTTAACAGGGTGGGGGAATCAGCCCCAGCATTTT
>NA|TRBJ1-1|TRBV4-1|NA
CASSQDPAFVGMNTEAFF
TGCGCCAGCAGCCAAGATCCGGCTTTCGTGGGCATGAACACTGAAGCTTTCTTT
>NA|TRBJ2-2|TRBV2|NA
CASSDWGDGELFF
TGTGCCAGCAGTGATTGGGGAGACGGGGAGCTGTTTTTT
>NA|TRBJ1-5|TRBV7-8|NA
CASSSLNQPQHF
TGTGCCAGCAGCTCACTGAATCAGCCCCAGCATTTT
>NA|TRBJ2-1|TRBV11-2|NA
CASSLGLGGNEQFF
TGTGCCAGCAGCTTAGGCCTAGGGGGCAATGAGCAGTTCTTC
>TRBD2|TRBJ2-2|TRBV7-9|NA
CASSETSGGELFF
TGTGCCAGCAGCGAAACTAGCGGCGGGGAGCTGTTTTTT
>NA|TRBJ2-4|TRBV5-1|once
CASSLAQGTKNIQYF
TGCGCCAGCAGCTTGGCTCAGGGAACCAAAAACATTCAGTACTTC
>NA|TRBJ1-1|TRBV7-6|NA
CASSETGNTEAFF
TGTGCCAGCAGCGAGACAGGGAACACTGAAGCTTTCTTT
>NA|TRBJ2-7|TRBV7-9|once
CASSLGGVSEQYF
TGTGCCAGCAGCTTAGGGGGAGTCAGCGAGCAGTACTTC
>NA|TRBJ2-7|TRBV4-1|NA
CASSREGHQSHYEQYF
TGCGCCAGCAGCCGAGAGGGACACCAAAGTCACTACGAGCAGTACTTC
>NA|TRBJ2-1|TRBV9|NA
CASSAGGSSYNEQFF
TGTGCCAGCAGCGCAGGGGGGAGCTCCTACAATGAGCAGTTCTTC
>TRBD2|TRBJ2-5|TRBV6-5|NA
CASIGLEAETQYF
TGTGCCAGCATTGGACTAGAGGCGGAGACCCAGTACTTC